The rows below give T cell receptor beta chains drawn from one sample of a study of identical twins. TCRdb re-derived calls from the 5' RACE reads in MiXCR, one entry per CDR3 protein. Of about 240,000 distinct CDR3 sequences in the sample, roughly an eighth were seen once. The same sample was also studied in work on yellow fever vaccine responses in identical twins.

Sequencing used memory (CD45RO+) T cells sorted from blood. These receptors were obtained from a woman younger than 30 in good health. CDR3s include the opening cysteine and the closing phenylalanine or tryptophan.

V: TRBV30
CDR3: CAWSPGFYEQYF

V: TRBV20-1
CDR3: CSALRDRASEQFF

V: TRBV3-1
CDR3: CASSPRLAGGLSADTQYF

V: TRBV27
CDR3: CASRPGGAVLYGELFF

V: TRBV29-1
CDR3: CSVAADRGPSSYNEQFF

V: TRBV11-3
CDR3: CASSPGQNNEQFF

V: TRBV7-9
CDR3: CASSLAGGDEQYF

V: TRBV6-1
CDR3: CASSEIRTVYGYTF

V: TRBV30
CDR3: CAWSDLGRRKDRGNSAYEQYF

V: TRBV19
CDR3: CASSRDETYEQYF